Sequencing of this T cell receptor beta chain was carried out in a study of OX40 agonist ivuxolimab in advanced cancers. Clones were sequenced by immunoSEQ multiplex PCR, and TCRdb holds only the in-frame ones, with some missing. The sample gives roughly 41,000 clones, approximately 86% of which show up once; approximately 37% is in the top ten. Germline trimming cut 8 bases from V and 2 bases from J; bases unmatched to any gene: 7. The CDR3 runs 15 residues. Germline CDR1 is WSHSY and CDR2 is SAAADI. In its sample, this clone is medium-sized. Individuals having autoimmune disease history or systemic immunosuppression were not enrolled.

The input for sequencing was CD4+ or CD8+ T cells sorted from blood, taken in a trial of the OX40 agonist ivuxolimab. This chain connects TRBV10-2 to TRBJ1-3; 9 bases line up with TRBD1. This clonotype was sampled from an adult with an advanced solid tumor such as melanoma, head and neck, liver or kidney cancer. DNA for the CDR3: TGCGCCAGCGGTGTGGACAGGGGCACTGGAAACACCATATATTTT. Translating gives CASGVDRGTGNTIYF.